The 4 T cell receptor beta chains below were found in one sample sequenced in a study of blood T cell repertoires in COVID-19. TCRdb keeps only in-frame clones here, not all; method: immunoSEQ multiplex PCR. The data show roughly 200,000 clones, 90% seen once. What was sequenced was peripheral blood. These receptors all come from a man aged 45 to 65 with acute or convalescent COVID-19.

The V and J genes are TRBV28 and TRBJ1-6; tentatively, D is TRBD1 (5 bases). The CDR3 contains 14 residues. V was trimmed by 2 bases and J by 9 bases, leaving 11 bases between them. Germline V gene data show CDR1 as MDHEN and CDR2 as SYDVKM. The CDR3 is CASSLAQDSSPLHF. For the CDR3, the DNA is TGTGCCAGCAGTTTAGCACAGGATAGTTCACCCCTCCACTTT.

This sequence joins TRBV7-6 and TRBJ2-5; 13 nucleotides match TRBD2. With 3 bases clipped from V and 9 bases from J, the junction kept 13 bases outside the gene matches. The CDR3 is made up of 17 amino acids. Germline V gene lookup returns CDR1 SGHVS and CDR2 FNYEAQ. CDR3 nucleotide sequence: TGTGCCAGCAGCTTGGGCAGGACTAGCGGGGGACTCGGGGCCCAGTACTTC. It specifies CASSLGRTSGGLGAQYF.

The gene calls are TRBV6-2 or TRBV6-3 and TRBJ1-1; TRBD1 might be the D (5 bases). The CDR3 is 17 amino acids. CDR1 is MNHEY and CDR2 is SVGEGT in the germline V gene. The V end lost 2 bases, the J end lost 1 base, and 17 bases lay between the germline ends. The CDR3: CASSYPRRGKGNTEAFF. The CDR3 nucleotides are TGTGCCAGCAGTTACCCCCGTCGGGGGAAAGGGAACACTGAAGCTTTCTTT.

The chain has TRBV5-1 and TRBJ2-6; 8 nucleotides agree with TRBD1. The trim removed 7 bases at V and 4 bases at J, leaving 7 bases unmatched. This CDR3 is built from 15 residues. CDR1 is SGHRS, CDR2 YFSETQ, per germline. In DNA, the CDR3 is TGCGCCAGCGGACAGGGATCGTCGGGGGCCAACGTCCTGACTTTC. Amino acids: CASGQGSSGANVLTF.